The 27 T cell receptor beta chains below all came from one sample that was sequenced in a study of cytomegalovirus exposure and HLA in healthy donors. PCR was performed using 60 Vbeta and 13 Jbeta primers. The assay was immunoSEQ multiplex PCR, and TCRdb's table has in-frame clones only and misses some. The table lists approximately 190,000 clones, more than 65% of them singletons. The sample was PBMCs. Source of these receptors: a woman under 40 in good health and CMV-seronegative.

Only one count was recorded for this clone. The chain is built from TRBV14 and TRBJ2-4; 9 nucleotides match TRBD1. J lost 4 bases, V lost 2 bases, and 9 bases had no gene match. The CDR3 is 17 residues long. Germline V gene data show CDR1 as SGHDN and CDR2 as FVKESK. CDR3 sequence reads: CASSQNQPGQGKNIQYF. The CDR3 DNA reads as TGTGCCAGCAGCCAAAATCAACCCGGACAGGGGAAAAACATTCAGTACTTC.

The gene calls are TRBV7-2 and TRBJ2-1; 10 bases are a match to TRBD2. CDR3 length equals 16 residues. Trimming cost V 4 bases and J 5 bases; bases outside gene matches: 8. Germline assignment: CDR1 SGHTA and CDR2 FQGNSA. CDR3 coding DNA: TGTGCCAGCAGCTCCCGTACTAGCGGGGTAGACAATGAGCAGTTCTTC. Translated, it gives CASSSRTSGVDNEQFF. The full variable domain, with the rest looked up from reference TRBV7-2 and TRBJ2-1, is GAGVSQSPSNKVTEKGKDVELRCDPISGHTALYWYRQSLGQGLEFLIYFQGNSAPDKSGLPSDRFSAERTGGSVSTLTIQRTQQEDSAVYLCASSSRTSGVDNEQFFGPGTRLTVL.

In its sample, this clone was seen many times. The chain employs TRBV7-8 and TRBJ1-5, with D possibly matching TRBD1 (6 bases). V dropped 5 bases and J dropped 7 bases, with 12 bases sitting between them. The CDR3 spans 13 residues. CDR1 and CDR2 (germline): SGHVS, FQNEAQ. For the CDR3, the DNA is TGTGCCAGCAGCGTACAGGGCGGGCAGCCCCAGCATTTT. Amino acids: CASSVQGGQPQHF.

This rearrangement joins TRBV2 to TRBJ1-4, with D possibly being TRBD1 (5 bases). Trimming left V 2 bases short and J 7 bases short, with 14 bases between. This CDR3 contains 15 residues. Germline values: CDR1 SNHLY, CDR2 FYNNEI. As DNA, the CDR3 is TGTGCCAGCAGTGAATTCAGGGCTCAGGGTGAAAAACTGTTTTTT. Its protein is CASSEFRAQGEKLFF.

V gene TRBV7-9 combines with J gene TRBJ1-1, with D perhaps matching TRBD1 (6 bases). Trimming shortened V by 5 bases and J by 3 bases, and 16 bases separated the two germline ends. CDR3 length: 15 amino acids. Germline V gene lookup returns CDR1 SEHNR and CDR2 FQNEAQ (reference sequence). DNA for the CDR3: TGTGCCAGCAGCCAAACGGGCAGGGGCGACACTGAAGCTTTCTTT. Protein product: CASSQTGRGDTEAFF.

The V and J genes are TRBV5-1 and TRBJ2-7, with D unclear. CDR1 is SGHRS and CDR2 is YFSETQ in the germline V gene. Trimming cost V 7 bases and J 6 bases, with 23 bases left between them. The CDR3 has 15 residues. CDR3 amino acids: CASGPRLGGDSEQYF. In DNA form, the CDR3 reads TGCGCCAGCGGCCCTCGACTGGGTGGTGATTCCGAGCAGTACTTC.

The chain recombines TRBV7-5 with TRBJ2-7; the table's D call, TRBD2, was not checked against the DNA. TRBV7-5 is a pseudogene segment. The CDR3 sequence is 12 residues long. CDR3 sequence: CVRTEPPYEQYF. The CDR3 nucleotides are TGTGTCAGAACGGAGCCCCCCTACGAGCAGTACTTC.

The chain couples TRBV9 to TRBJ1-2; weak D call: TRBD1 (5 bases). Germline CDR1 and CDR2: SGDLS and YYNGEE. CDR3 length: 17 residues. The germline V and J ends were trimmed by 0 bases and 0 bases, with 15 bases remaining between them. DNA for the CDR3: TGTGCCAGCAGCGTAGCTGACAGACCCCCAGCTAACTATGGCTACACCTTC. It specifies CASSVADRPPANYGYTF.

This clone has just a few counts. This specimen includes other DNA sequences encoding the same CDR3. The chain couples TRBV2 to TRBJ1-1, with no clear D. Germline-derived CDR1 and CDR2 are SNHLY and FYNNEI. The CDR3 is 14 amino acids. V was shortened by 4 bases and J by 1 base, with 10 bases between the two germline ends. The CDR3 DNA sequence: TGTGCCAGCAGTGTGGCAGGCGCGAACACTGAAGCTTTCTTT. It specifies CASSVAGANTEAFF.

This clone was observed a handful of times. The chain employs TRBV7-9 and TRBJ2-7; TRBD2 matches 10 bases. With 5 bases clipped from V and 3 bases from J, the junction kept 7 bases outside the gene matches. Germline CDR1 reads SEHNR; CDR2 reads FQNEAQ (reference sequence). This CDR3 spans 15 amino acids. The CDR3 spells CASSARLAGGYEQYF. The CDR3 nucleotides are TGTGCCAGCAGCGCCAGACTAGCGGGCGGCTACGAGCAGTACTTC.

The J gene is TRBJ1-4, the V gene TRBV7-9, with 8 nucleotides matching TRBD1. This CDR3 region has 16 residues. V lost 2 bases to trimming and J lost 1 base; unmatched junction nucleotides: 3. Germline V gene sequence: CDR1 SEHNR, CDR2 FQNEAQ (reference sequence). The CDR3 DNA is TGTGCCAGCAGCTTAACAGGGGGGGAAACTAATGAAAAACTGTTTTTT. Translating it yields CASSLTGGETNEKLFF.

This clone has more than one count but fewer than ten. The V gene is TRBV5-1, the J gene TRBJ2-1, with 9 bases identical to TRBD2. The CDR3 sequence is 15 residues long. The germline V gene has CDR1 SGHRS and CDR2 YFSETQ. V dropped 5 bases and J dropped 8; count of bases not matched to a gene: 11. CDR3: CASSSNQRGAHEQFF. For the CDR3, the DNA is TGCGCCAGCAGTTCCAACCAGCGGGGGGCCCATGAGCAGTTCTTC.

The rearrangement uses TRBV6-5 and TRBJ1-1; no clear D. The germline V gene has CDR1 MNHEY and CDR2 SVGAGI. This CDR3 is 12 amino acids long. The germline V and J ends were trimmed by 8 bases and 5 bases, with 12 bases remaining between them. The CDR3 loop is CASGWERTEAFF. In DNA, the CDR3 is TGTGCCAGCGGTTGGGAGAGGACTGAAGCTTTCTTT.

The chain employs TRBV4-2 and TRBJ1-5; D is unresolved. Germline V gene sequence: CDR1 LGHNA, CDR2 YNFKEQ. The CDR3 consists of 18 residues. V dropped 1 base and J dropped 4 bases, with 20 bases sitting between them. Here the CDR3 reads CASSQARLGRESNQPQHF. CDR3 DNA sequence: TGTGCCAGCAGCCAAGCCCGACTGGGGAGGGAAAGTAATCAGCCCCAGCATTTT.

The chain carries TRBV29-1 and TRBJ1-2; no clear D. Germline CDR1 and CDR2: SQVTM and ANQGSEA. This CDR3 comprises 13 residues. V was trimmed by 4 bases and J by 0 bases, leaving 9 bases between them. This chain's CDR3 is CSVVGMSNYGYTF. The CDR3 DNA reads as TGCAGCGTTGTCGGGATGTCTAACTATGGCTACACCTTC. Full variable domain (rest looked up from reference TRBV29-1 and TRBJ1-2): SAVISQKPSRDICQRGTSLTIQCQVDSQVTMMFWYRQQPGQSLTLIATANQGSEATYESGFVIDKFPISRPNLTFSTLTVSNMSPEDSSIYLCSVVGMSNYGYTFGSGTRLTVV.

The gene calls are TRBV7-2 and TRBJ2-4; 9 bases are a match to TRBD2. The CDR3 extends over 15 amino acids. The V segment lost 1 base and the J segment 4 bases; nucleotides outside the gene matches: 2. Germline V lookup: CDR1 SGHTA, CDR2 FQGNSA. This CDR3 is CASSLELAGKNIQYF. DNA of the CDR3: TGTGCCAGCAGCTTAGAGCTAGCGGGGAAAAACATTCAGTACTTC.

The chain joins TRBV6-1 to TRBJ2-5, with D possibly matching TRBD2 (7 bases). The end of the DNA aligns better with TRBJ2-7, so the J call may be wrong. Per germline, CDR1 MNHNS and CDR2 SASEGT. The CDR3 covers 12 residues. As DNA, the CDR3 is TGTGCCAGCAGTAAGGGGGGGTACGAGCAGTACTTC. This sequence encodes CASSKGGYEQYF.

The chain carries TRBV28 and TRBJ2-3; no clear D gene. Looked up from germline, CDR1 is MDHEN and CDR2 is SYDVKM. This CDR3 has 11 residues. V was cut by 3 bases and J by 11 bases, with 9 bases left in between. The CDR3 DNA is TGTGCCAGCAGTTTGGTAGAGGAGCAGTATTTT. Its translation is CASSLVEEQYF.

The chain carries TRBV4-1 and TRBJ2-5; TRBD2 agrees at 7 bases. The DNA end lines up better with TRBJ2-7; the J call may be wrong. This CDR3 contains 17 residues. The germline V gene encodes CDR1 MGHRA and CDR2 YSYEKL. This chain's CDR3 is CASPQQPASGKAYEQYF. DNA of the CDR3: TGCGCCAGCCCCCAACAGCCGGCGAGCGGGAAAGCCTACGAGCAGTACTTC.

The V and J genes are TRBV9 and TRBJ2-7; 9 bases map to TRBD1. This CDR3 region has 15 residues. V trimming: 0 bases; J trimming: 2 bases; junction bases outside the gene matches: 3. Germline V lookup: CDR1 SGDLS, CDR2 YYNGEE. CDR3 in DNA: TGTGCCAGCAGCGTAGCCGGGACAGGGACCTACGAGCAGTACTTC. This codes for CASSVAGTGTYEQYF.

The chain recombines TRBV4-3 with TRBJ2-7, with 12 bases identical to TRBD2. Germline V CDR1 and CDR2: LGHNA, YSLEER. With V trimmed by 1 base and J by 3 bases, 7 bases remained unmatched. CDR3 length equals 17 residues. CDR3 region: CASSQGTGLAGGYEQYF. Here the CDR3 DNA reads TGCGCCAGCAGCCAAGGGACGGGACTAGCGGGTGGCTACGAGCAGTACTTC.

V is TRBV5-4 and J is TRBJ2-2; D gene uncertain. The CDR3 runs 13 residues. V gave up 4 bases and J gave up 6 bases, with 10 bases separating them. In germline, CDR1 is SGHNT, CDR2 YYREEE (reference sequence). The CDR3 coding sequence is TGTGCCAGCAGCCTAGACTGGGCCGGGGAGCTGTTTTTT. This translates into CASSLDWAGELFF.

Here the CDR3 DNA reads TGTGCCAGCAGCTTGGGGTCCGGGACTCCTACAAACATTCAGTACTTC. It is translated as CASSLGSGTPTNIQYF. The chain carries TRBV7-2 and TRBJ2-4; a possible D gene is TRBD2 (6 bases). Germline assignment: CDR1 SGHTA and CDR2 FQGNSA. The CDR3 is 16 amino acids. Deletions cut 3 bases from V and 6 bases from J, with 18 bases between. Variable domain in full (rest from reference TRBV7-2 and TRBJ2-4): GAGVSQSPSNKVTEKGKDVELRCDPISGHTALYWYRQSLGQGLEFLIYFQGNSAPDKSGLPSDRFSAERTGGSVSTLTIQRTQQEDSAVYLCASSLGSGTPTNIQYFGAGTRLSVL.

The chain is built from TRBV7-3 and TRBJ2-2; 9 bases match TRBD1. CDR3 length: 14 amino acids. J lost 7 bases, V lost 5 bases, and 5 bases had no gene match. Per germline, CDR1 SGHTA and CDR2 FQGTGA. Here the CDR3 DNA reads TGTGCCAGCAGCCCGACAGGGGGTCACGGGGAGCTGTTTTTT. It encodes CASSPTGGHGELFF.

V is TRBV30 and J is TRBJ2-3; 9 bases agree with TRBD1. Germline V CDR1 and CDR2: GTSNPN, SVGIG (reference sequence). The junction had 6 bases not matched to a gene; V was cut back by 5 bases and J by 6 bases. The CDR3 has 13 amino acids. The CDR3 region is CAWGTGRADTQYF. CDR3 bases: TGTGCCTGGGGGACAGGGAGAGCCGATACGCAGTATTTT. Together with reference TRBV30 and TRBJ2-3, the CDR3 gives the full variable domain: SQTIHQWPATLVQPVGSPLSLECTVEGTSNPNLYWYRQAAGRGLQLLFYSVGIGQISSEVPQNLSASRPQDRQFILSSKKLLLSDSGFYLCAWGTGRADTQYFGPGTRLTVL.

V gene TRBV30 combines with J gene TRBJ2-1; TRBD1 matches at 7 bases. The CDR3 is 12 amino acids. The J segment lost 4 bases and the V segment lost 3 bases, leaving 0 bases of the junction unmatched. The V gene's germline CDR1 is GTSNPN and CDR2 SVGIG (reference sequence). In DNA form, the CDR3 reads TGTGCCTGGAGGACAGGGTACAATGAGCAGTTCTTC. It encodes CAWRTGYNEQFF.

The rearrangement uses TRBV28 and TRBJ1-5, with D perhaps TRBD1 (6 bases). V was clipped by 8 bases and J by 7 bases, with 21 bases between them. The CDR3 runs 15 residues. CDR1 and CDR2 from the germline V gene are MDHEN and SYDVKM. The CDR3 loop is CASDTPRGMGQPQHF. Here the CDR3 DNA reads TGTGCCAGCGATACCCCCAGGGGTATGGGGCAGCCCCAGCATTTT.